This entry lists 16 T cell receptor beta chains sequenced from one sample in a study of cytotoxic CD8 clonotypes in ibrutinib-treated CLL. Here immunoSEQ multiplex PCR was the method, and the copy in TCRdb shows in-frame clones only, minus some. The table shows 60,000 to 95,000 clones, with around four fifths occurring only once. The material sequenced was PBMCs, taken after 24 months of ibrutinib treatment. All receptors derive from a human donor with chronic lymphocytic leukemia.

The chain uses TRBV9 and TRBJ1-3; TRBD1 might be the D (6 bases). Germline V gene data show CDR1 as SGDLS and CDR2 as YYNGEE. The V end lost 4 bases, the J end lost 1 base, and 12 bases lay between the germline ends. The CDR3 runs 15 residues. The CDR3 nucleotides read TGTGCCAGCAGCCGAGGGGGGTTGTCTGGAAACACCATATATTTT. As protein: CASSRGGLSGNTIYF.

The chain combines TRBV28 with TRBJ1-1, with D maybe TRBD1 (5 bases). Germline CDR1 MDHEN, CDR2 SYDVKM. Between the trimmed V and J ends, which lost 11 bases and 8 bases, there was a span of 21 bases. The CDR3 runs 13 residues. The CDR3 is CAGSGTPDSEAFF. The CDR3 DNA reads TGTGCCGGATCCGGGACCCCAGATTCGGAAGCTTTCTTT.

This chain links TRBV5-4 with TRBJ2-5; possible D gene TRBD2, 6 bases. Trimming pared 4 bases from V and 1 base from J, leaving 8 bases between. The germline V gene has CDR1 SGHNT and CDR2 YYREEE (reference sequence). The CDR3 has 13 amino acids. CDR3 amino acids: CASSRGLQETQYF. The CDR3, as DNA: TGTGCCAGCAGCCGGGGACTCCAAGAGACCCAGTACTTC.

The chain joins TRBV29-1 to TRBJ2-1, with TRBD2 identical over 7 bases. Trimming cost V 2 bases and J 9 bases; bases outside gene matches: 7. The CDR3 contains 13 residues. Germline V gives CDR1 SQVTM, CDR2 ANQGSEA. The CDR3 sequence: CSVENTPSGEQFF. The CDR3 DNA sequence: TGCAGCGTTGAAAATACCCCTAGCGGTGAGCAGTTCTTC.

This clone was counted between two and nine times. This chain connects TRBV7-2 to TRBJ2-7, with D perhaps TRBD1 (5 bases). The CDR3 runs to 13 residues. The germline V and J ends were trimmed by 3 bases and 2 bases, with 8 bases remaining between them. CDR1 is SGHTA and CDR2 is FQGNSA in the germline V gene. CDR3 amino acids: CASSFTGTYEQYF. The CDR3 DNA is TGTGCCAGCAGCTTTACAGGTACCTACGAGCAGTACTTC.

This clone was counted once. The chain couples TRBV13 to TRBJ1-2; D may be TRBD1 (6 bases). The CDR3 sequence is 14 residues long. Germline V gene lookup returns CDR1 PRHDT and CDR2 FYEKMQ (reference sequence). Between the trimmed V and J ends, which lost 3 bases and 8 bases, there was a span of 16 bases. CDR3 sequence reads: CASSLGAPVGGYTF. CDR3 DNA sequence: TGTGCCAGCAGCTTGGGGGCCCCTGTGGGGGGCTACACCTTC.

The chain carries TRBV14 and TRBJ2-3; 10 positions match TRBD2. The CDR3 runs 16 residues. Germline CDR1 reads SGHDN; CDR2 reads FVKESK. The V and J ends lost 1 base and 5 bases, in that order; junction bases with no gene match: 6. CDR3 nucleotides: TGTGCCAGCAGCCAAGGTGGGCTAGCGGGAGTAGATACGCAGTATTTT. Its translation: CASSQGGLAGVDTQYF.

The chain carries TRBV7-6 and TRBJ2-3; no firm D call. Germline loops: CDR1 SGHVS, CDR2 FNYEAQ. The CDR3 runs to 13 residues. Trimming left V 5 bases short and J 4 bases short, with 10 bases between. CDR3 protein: CASSHASSDTQYF. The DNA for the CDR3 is TGTGCCAGCAGCCACGCCAGCTCAGATACGCAGTATTTT.

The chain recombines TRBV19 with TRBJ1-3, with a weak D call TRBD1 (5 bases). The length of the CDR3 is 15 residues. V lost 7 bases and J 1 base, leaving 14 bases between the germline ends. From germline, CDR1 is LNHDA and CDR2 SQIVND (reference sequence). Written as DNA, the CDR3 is TGTGCCAGTATTGAAATCGACAGATCTGGAAACACCATATATTTT. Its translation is CASIEIDRSGNTIYF.

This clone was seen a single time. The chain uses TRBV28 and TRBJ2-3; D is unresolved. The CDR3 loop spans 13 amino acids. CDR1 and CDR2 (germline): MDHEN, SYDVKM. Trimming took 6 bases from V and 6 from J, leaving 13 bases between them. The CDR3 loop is CASRQRDTDTQYF. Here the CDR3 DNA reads TGTGCCAGCAGGCAAAGGGATACCGATACGCAGTATTTT.

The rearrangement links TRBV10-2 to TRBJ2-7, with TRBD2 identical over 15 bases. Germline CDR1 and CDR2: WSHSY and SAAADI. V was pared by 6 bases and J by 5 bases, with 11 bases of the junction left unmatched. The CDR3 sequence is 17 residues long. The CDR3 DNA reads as TGCGCCAGCAGGGAGCCGGGACTAGCGGGAGGATCCAACGAGCAGTACTTC. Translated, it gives CASREPGLAGGSNEQYF.

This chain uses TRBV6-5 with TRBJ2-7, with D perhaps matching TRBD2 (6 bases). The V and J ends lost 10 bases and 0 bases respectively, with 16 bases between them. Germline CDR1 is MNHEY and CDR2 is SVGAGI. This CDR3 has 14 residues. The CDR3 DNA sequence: TGTGCCATCACCACCCCCGGGAGCTCCTACGAGCAGTACTTC. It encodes CAITTPGSSYEQYF.

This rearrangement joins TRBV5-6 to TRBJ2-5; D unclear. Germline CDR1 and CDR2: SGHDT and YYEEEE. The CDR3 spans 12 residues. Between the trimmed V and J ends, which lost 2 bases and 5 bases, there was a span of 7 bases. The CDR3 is CASSFAAETQYF. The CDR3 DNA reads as TGTGCCAGCAGCTTCGCGGCGGAGACCCAGTACTTC.

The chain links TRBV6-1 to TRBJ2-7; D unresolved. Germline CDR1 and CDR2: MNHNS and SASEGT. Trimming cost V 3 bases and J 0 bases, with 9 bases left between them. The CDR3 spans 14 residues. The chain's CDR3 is CASSDWGSSYEQYF. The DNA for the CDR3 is TGTGCCAGCAGTGACTGGGGATCCTCCTACGAGCAGTACTTC.

DNA for the CDR3: TGTGCCAGCAGCCAAGTGTGGCGGGGGAGCTCCTACAATGAGCAGTTCTTC. It is translated as CASSQVWRGSSYNEQFF. This rearrangement joins TRBV4-2 to TRBJ2-1, with TRBD2 identical over 7 bases. CDR3 length: 17 residues. Germline CDR1 and CDR2: LGHNA and YNFKEQ. The V segment lost 1 base and the J segment 0 bases; nucleotides outside the gene matches: 6.

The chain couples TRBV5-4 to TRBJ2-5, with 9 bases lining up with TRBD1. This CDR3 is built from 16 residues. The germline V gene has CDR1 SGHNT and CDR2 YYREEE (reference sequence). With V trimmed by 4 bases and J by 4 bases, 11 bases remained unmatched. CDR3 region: CASSISGQGGLETQYF. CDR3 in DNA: TGTGCCAGCAGCATCTCGGGACAGGGAGGGTTAGAGACCCAGTACTTC.